This T cell receptor (beta chain) derives from a study of blood T cell repertoires in COVID-19. In germline, CDR1 is SGHNT, CDR2 YYREEE (reference sequence). V lost 0 bases, J lost 5 bases, and 5 bases stayed unmatched. CDR3 size: 15 residues. Method: immunoSEQ multiplex PCR; TCRdb's copy keeps in-frame clones and lacks some. The profile shows approximately 440,000 clones, around 90% of them singletons. This clone was found once. Other DNA sequences in the same sample also yield this CDR3. The sample was PBMCs or T cells enriched from blood (not recorded which). The sequence derives from a man aged 18-30 years who had recovered from COVID-19. V usage is TRBV5-4 and J usage is TRBJ2-1, with TRBD2 identical over 7 bases. The CDR3, as DNA: TGTGCCAGCAGCTTGGGACTAGCCACGAACAATGAGCAGTTCTTC. Its protein is CASSLGLATNNEQFF.